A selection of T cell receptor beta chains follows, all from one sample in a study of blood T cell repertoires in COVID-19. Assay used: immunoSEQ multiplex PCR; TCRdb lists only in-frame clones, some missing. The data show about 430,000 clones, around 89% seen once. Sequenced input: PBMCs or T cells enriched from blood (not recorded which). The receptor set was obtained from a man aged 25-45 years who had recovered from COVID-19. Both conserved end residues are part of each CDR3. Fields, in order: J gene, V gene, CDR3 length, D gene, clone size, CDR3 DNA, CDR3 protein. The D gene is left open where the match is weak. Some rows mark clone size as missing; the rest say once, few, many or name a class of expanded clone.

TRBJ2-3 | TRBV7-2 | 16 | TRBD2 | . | TGTGCCAGCAGCTACTCCGGGACTAGCGGGACCTATACGCAGTATTTT | CASSYSGTSGTYTQYF
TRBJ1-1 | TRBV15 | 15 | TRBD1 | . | TGTGCCACCAGCAGATCCTTAACAGGGGGCACTGAAGCTTTCTTT | CATSRSLTGGTEAFF
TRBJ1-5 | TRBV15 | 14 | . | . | TGTGCCACCAGCAGGTTAGTTAGCAATCAGCCCCAGCATTTT | CATSRLVSNQPQHF
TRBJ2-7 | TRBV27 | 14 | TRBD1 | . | TGTGCCAGCAGTCTCCGACAGGGGACCTACGAGCAGTACTTC | CASSLRQGTYEQYF
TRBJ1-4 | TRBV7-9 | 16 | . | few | TGTGCCAGCAGCACCAGAACAGGAGCAACTAATGAAAAACTGTTTTTT | CASSTRTGATNEKLFF
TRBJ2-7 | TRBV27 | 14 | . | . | TGTGCCAGCAGTTCGAGCGGAGAAACCTACGAGCAGTACTTC | CASSSSGETYEQYF
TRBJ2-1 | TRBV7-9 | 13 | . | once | TGTGCCAGCAGCTTAACAGGTGGCAATGAGCAGTTCTTC | CASSLTGGNEQFF
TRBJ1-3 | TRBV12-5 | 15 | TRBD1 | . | TGTGCTAGTGGTAGGGGACAGCGCTCTGGAAACACCATATATTTT | CASGRGQRSGNTIYF
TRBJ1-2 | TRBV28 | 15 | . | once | TGTGCCAGCAGCCGGGCCCTAGGGGGATCCTATGGCTACACCTTC | CASSRALGGSYGYTF
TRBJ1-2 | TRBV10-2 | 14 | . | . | TGCGCCAGCAGTGGCCTCCCTGGAGGTGGAGGCTACACCTTC | CASSGLPGGGGYTF
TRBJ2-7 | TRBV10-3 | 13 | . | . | TGTGCCATACGGAGAGCGGAAACCTACGAGCAGTACTTC | CAIRRAETYEQYF
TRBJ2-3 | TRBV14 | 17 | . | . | TGTGCCAGCAGCGAAGTATTAGCTGGGTTTGGAACAGATACGCAGTATTTT | CASSEVLAGFGTDTQYF
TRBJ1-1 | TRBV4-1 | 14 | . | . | TGCGCCAGCAGCCAAGGACACCTGAACACTGAAGCTTTCTTT | CASSQGHLNTEAFF
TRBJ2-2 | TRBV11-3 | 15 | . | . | TGTGCCAGCAGCGCAGCCCCAGGGATAGCCGGGGAGCTGTTTTTT | CASSAAPGIAGELFF
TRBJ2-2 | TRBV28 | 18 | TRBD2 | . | TGTGCCAGCACCTTTGGACTAGCGGGAGGGCCTGGTATCGGGGAGCTGTTTTTT | CASTFGLAGGPGIGELFF
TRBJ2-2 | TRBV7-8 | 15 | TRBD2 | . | TGTGCCAGCAGGTTAAGCGGGACGGGGACCGGGGAGCTGTTTTTT | CASRLSGTGTGELFF
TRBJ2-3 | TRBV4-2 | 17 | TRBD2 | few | TGTGCCAGCAGCCCTCTACTAGCGGGAGCCGACACAGATACGCAGTATTTT | CASSPLLAGADTDTQYF
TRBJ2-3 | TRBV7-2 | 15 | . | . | TGTGCCAGCAGCTTGCTAGCGTCCGCCACAGATACGCAGTATTTT | CASSLLASATDTQYF
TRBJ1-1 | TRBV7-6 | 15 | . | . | TGTGCCAGCAGCCTCGGTCTAACATCGGGCACTGAAGCTTTCTTT | CASSLGLTSGTEAFF
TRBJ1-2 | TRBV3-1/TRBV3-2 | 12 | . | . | TGTGCCAGCAGCCCCGGGGGCTATGGCTACACCTTC | CASSPGGYGYTF
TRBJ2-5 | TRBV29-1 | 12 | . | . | TGCAGCGTAGGAGGGGTCCCAGAGACCCAGTACTTC | CSVGGVPETQYF
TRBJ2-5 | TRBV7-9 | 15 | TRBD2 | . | TGTGCCAGCAGCTTACCTAGCGGGAGGGCGGAGACCCAGTACTTC | CASSLPSGRAETQYF
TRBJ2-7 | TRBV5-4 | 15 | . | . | TGTGCCAGCAGCTTGGGTCAGGGAGGGGGCTACGAGCAGTACTTC | CASSLGQGGGYEQYF
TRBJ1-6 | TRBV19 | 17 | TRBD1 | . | TGTGCCAGTAGCCCCCATAAGGGACAGGGGTTGTGGTCACCCCTCCACTTT | CASSPHKGQGLWSPLHF
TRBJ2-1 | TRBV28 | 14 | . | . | TGTGCCAGCAAATTGGCGGACTCCTACAATGAGCAGTTCTTC | CASKLADSYNEQFF
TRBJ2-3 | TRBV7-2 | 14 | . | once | TGTGCCAGCAGTCGCTCTTTGGGCCCAGATACGCAGTATTTT | CASSRSLGPDTQYF
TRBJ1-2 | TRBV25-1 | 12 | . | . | TGTGCCAGCAGTGTAACAGTCCATGGCTACACCTTC | CASSVTVHGYTF
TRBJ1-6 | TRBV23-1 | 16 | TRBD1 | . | TGCGCCAGCAGTCAATCGACAGGGGACTTTGGTTCACCCCTCCACTTT | CASSQSTGDFGSPLHF
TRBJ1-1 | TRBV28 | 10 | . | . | TGTGCCACCTCCGGGGTTGGGGATTTCTTT | CATSGVGDFF
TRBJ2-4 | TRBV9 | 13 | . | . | TGTGCCAGCAGCGTATCGGGGGTCGGGATTCAGTACTTC | CASSVSGVGIQYF
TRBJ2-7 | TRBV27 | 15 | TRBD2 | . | TGTGCCAGCAGACCTGTGGGTAGCGGGAGTGTCGAGCAGTACTTC | CASRPVGSGSVEQYF
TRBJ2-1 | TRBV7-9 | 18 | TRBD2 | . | TGTGCCAGCAGGCCCGGACTAGCGGGAGGCCGCGCCTGGGGGGAGCAGTTCTTC | CASRPGLAGGRAWGEQFF
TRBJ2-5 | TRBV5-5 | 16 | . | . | TGTGCCAGCAGCTTTCTAGTTTCTCAGGGGAGAGAGACCCAGTACTTC | CASSFLVSQGRETQYF
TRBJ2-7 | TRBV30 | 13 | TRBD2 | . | TGTGCCTGGAGTGAGGGGCTCGGGGGGGAGCAGTACTTC | CAWSEGLGGEQYF
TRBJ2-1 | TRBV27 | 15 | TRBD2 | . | TGTGCCAGCACCGTCGGGGGTAGCGGGAGGGGAGAGCAGTTCTTC | CASTVGGSGRGEQFF
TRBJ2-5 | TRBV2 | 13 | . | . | TGTGCCAGTTCTAGCGCGTCTCTGGAGACCCAGTACTTC | CASSSASLETQYF
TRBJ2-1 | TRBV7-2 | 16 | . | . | TGTGCCAGCAGCTTAGCGGGAGCTCCTGGAGGCGATGAGCAGTTCTTC | CASSLAGAPGGDEQFF
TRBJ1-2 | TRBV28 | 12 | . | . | TGTGCCAGCAGTTTATCCTCTAGAGAGGGAACCTTC | CASSLSSREGTF
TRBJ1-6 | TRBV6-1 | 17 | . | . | TGTGCCAGCAGTGAAGGGGGGCGCGGGGGTTATGGTTCACCCCTCCACTTT | CASSEGGRGGYGSPLHF
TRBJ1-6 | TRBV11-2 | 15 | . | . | TGTGCCAGCACCCAACCCGGGATCCGGAATTCACCCCTCCACTTT | CASTQPGIRNSPLHF
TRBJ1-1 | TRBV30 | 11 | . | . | TGTGCCTGGAGCAAGACGGAGAAAGCTTTCTTT | CAWSKTEKAFF
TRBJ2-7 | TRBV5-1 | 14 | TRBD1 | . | TGCGCCAGCAGCATGGACAGGGAAGGCAACGAGCAGTACTTC | CASSMDREGNEQYF
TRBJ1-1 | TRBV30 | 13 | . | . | TGTGCCTGGACTACAGGAGTGAACACTGAAGCTTTCTTT | CAWTTGVNTEAFF
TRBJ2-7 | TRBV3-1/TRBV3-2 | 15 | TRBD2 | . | TGTGCCAGCAGCCAAGGAGCACTAGCGAGGTACGAGCAGTACTTC | CASSQGALARYEQYF
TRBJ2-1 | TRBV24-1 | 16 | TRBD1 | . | TGTGCCACCAGTGATTTTCCCGGACAGGGGGGGCCTGAGCAGTTCTTC | CATSDFPGQGGPEQFF
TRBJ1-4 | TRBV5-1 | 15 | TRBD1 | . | TGCGCCAGCAGCGGAGGACAGGGATGGGGTGAAAAACTGTTTTTT | CASSGGQGWGEKLFF
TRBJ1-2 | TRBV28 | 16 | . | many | TGTGCCAGCAGTTTTAAGTACGGACAGTCCGACTATGGCTACACCTTC | CASSFKYGQSDYGYTF
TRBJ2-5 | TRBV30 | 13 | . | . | TGTGCCTGGATTGGAGTCCGCGGGGAGACCCAGTACTTC | CAWIGVRGETQYF
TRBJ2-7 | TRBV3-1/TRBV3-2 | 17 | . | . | TGTGCCAGCAGCCAAGGTGTCTACCCCTCGAGGTCCTACGAGCAGTACTTC | CASSQGVYPSRSYEQYF
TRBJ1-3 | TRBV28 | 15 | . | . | TGTGCCAGCAGTCCCCCACAGGGCTCGGGAAACACCATATATTTT | CASSPPQGSGNTIYF
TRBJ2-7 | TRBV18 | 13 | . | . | TGTGCCAGCTCACCAGGGACTTCCCCCCTTCAGTACTTC | CASSPGTSPLQYF
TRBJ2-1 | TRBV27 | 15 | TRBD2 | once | TGTGCCAGCAGTTTCCCAGGACTAGCGGGAAGCGAGCAGTTCTTC | CASSFPGLAGSEQFF
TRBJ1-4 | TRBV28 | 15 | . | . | TGTGCCAGCTGTGAGGGAATTGCAACTAATGAAAAACTGTTTTTT | CASCEGIATNEKLFF